The rows below give T cell receptor beta chains drawn from one sample of a study of shared clonotypes between healthy human individuals. Using immunoSEQ multiplex PCR, the repertoire was profiled, and TCRdb retains in-frame clones only, with some absent. Of hundreds of thousands of clones listed, around 97% are singletons. The specimen sequenced was naive CD4+ T cells sorted from blood. The receptors here all came from a woman in her 30s in good health. Each CDR3 is given with its conserved first and last residue. A D gene is named only where the DNA matches it firmly.

V gene	J gene	D gene	CDR3 protein	CDR3 DNA
TRBV18	TRBJ2-6	TRBD1	CASSPRGQGASGANVLTF	TGTGCCAGCTCACCACGGGGACAGGGGGCCTCTGGGGCCAACGTCCTGACTTTC
TRBV6-6	TRBJ2-1	.	CASTEGGALGYEQFF	TGTGCCAGCACGGAGGGCGGGGCTCTTGGCTATGAGCAGTTCTTC
TRBV9	TRBJ1-1	.	CASSGRSNTEAFF	TGTGCCAGCAGCGGGCGGTCGAACACTGAAGCTTTCTTT
TRBV5-1	TRBJ2-3	TRBD2	CASSFAGTSATDTQYF	TGCGCCAGCAGCTTTGCAGGGACTAGCGCCACAGATACGCAGTATTTT
TRBV5-8	TRBJ2-1	.	CASSFSGTAFSEGGEQFF	TGTGCCAGCAGCTTTTCCGGGACAGCGTTTTCGGAGGGAGGTGAGCAGTTCTTC
TRBV18	TRBJ2-2	.	CASSELDSVAGELFF	TGTGCCAGCTCAGAATTAGACTCGGTTGCCGGGGAGCTGTTTTTT
TRBV28	TRBJ1-6	.	CASSSTVGTLHF	TGTGCCAGCAGTTCAACAGTTGGAACCCTCCACTTT
TRBV6-1	TRBJ2-7	.	CASSDSHRPQGSSYEQYF	TGTGCCAGCAGTGATTCCCATCGGCCCCAGGGTAGTTCCTACGAGCAGTACTTC
TRBV14	TRBJ2-7	TRBD1	CASTRTGGYEQYF	TGTGCCAGCACCCGGACAGGGGGCTACGAGCAGTACTTC
TRBV28	TRBJ2-7	TRBD2	CASRPQAGRRYEQYF	TGTGCCAGCAGACCTCAAGCGGGAAGAAGGTACGAGCAGTACTTC
TRBV19	TRBJ2-5	TRBD2	CASSVGTREVETQYF	TGTGCCAGTAGTGTCGGGACTCGGGAGGTAGAGACCCAGTACTTC
TRBV5-1	TRBJ1-5	TRBD1	CASSLGDRKNQPQHF	TGCGCCAGCAGCTTGGGGGACAGGAAGAATCAGCCCCAGCATTTT
TRBV28	TRBJ1-3	.	CASSFGTTSGNTIYF	TGTGCCAGCAGTTTTGGAACAACGTCAGGAAACACCATATATTTT
TRBV7-2	TRBJ2-3	.	CASREGSDTQYF	TGTGCCAGCAGGGAAGGATCCGATACGCAGTATTTT
TRBV19	TRBJ1-2	.	CASSILRQSYGYTF	TGTGCCAGTAGTATACTCCGACAAAGCTATGGCTACACCTTC
TRBV10-3	TRBJ2-1	TRBD2	CAISPQKTGTKAAEQFF	TGTGCCATCAGCCCCCAAAAGACCGGGACTAAAGCGGCTGAGCAGTTCTTC